The 27 T cell receptor beta chains presented below share a single source sample, sequenced in a study of blood T cell repertoires in COVID-19. Data came from immunoSEQ multiplex PCR; TCRdb stores just in-frame clones and leaves some out. The sample records approximately 120,000 clones, 80% to 95% being singletons. Sequencing was done on a sample of peripheral blood. The receptor set was obtained from a man aged 50-60 years with COVID-19, enrolled during active disease.

The genes are TRBV4-2 and TRBJ1-1; D is possibly TRBD1 (5 bases). CDR1 is LGHNA, CDR2 YNFKEQ, per germline. The CDR3 runs to 13 residues. Trimming cost V 0 bases and J 7 bases, with 9 bases left between them. Here the CDR3 DNA reads TGTGCCAGCAGCCAAGATGAAGGGGATGAAGCTTTCTTT. Amino acids: CASSQDEGDEAFF.

The chain couples TRBV28 to TRBJ1-3; TRBD1 is a possible D gene (6 bases). V dropped 3 bases and J dropped 7 bases, with 22 bases sitting between them. Germline V gene data show CDR1 as MDHEN and CDR2 as SYDVKM. The CDR3 covers 17 residues. The CDR3 DNA reads as TGTGCCAGCAGTTTTGGGCTTCGTCGGGGGGCGCAGAACACCATATATTTT. Its translation is CASSFGLRRGAQNTIYF.

This sequence joins TRBV30 and TRBJ2-5; D is ambiguous. The germline CDR1 and CDR2 sequences are GTSNPN and SVGIG (reference sequence). The CDR3 sequence is 13 residues long. The germline V and J ends were trimmed by 5 bases and 4 bases, with 14 bases remaining between them. CDR3 sequence (DNA): TGTGCCTGGGCTATGGTAGCCCGAGAGACCCAGTACTTC. Residues: CAWAMVARETQYF.

This rearrangement joins TRBV28 to TRBJ2-7; D gene uncertain. CDR1 and CDR2 from the germline V gene are MDHEN and SYDVKM. V was cut by 7 bases and J by 6 bases, with 22 bases left in between. The CDR3 has 15 residues. The DNA of the CDR3 is TGTGCCAGCACCCACGCCGGGTCTTCACGGCCCGAGCAGTACTTC. Protein sequence: CASTHAGSSRPEQYF.

J is TRBJ2-5 and V is TRBV10-1; 14 positions agree with TRBD2. V dropped 4 bases and J dropped 4; count of bases not matched to a gene: 14. Germline CDR1 reads WNHNN; CDR2 reads SYGVQD (reference sequence). CDR3 size: 19 residues. The DNA for the CDR3 is TGCGCCAGCAGTGTAGTGACTAGCGGGAGGGCCGGAGGTCCAGAGACCCAGTACTTC. Translating gives CASSVVTSGRAGGPETQYF.

J is TRBJ2-1 and V is TRBV19; tentative D call: TRBD2 (6 bases). The CDR3 length is 15 residues. Trimming left V 3 bases short and J 4 bases short, with 13 bases between. From germline, CDR1 is LNHDA and CDR2 SQIVND (reference sequence). The CDR3 protein is CASSISGAEYNEQFF. CDR3 sequence (DNA): TGTGCCAGTAGTATCTCGGGAGCCGAATACAATGAGCAGTTCTTC.

J is TRBJ2-5 and V is TRBV6-5; weak D call: TRBD2 (7 bases). The CDR3 is 13 residues long. CDR1 is MNHEY and CDR2 is SVGAGI in the germline V gene. V shed 6 bases and J shed 2 bases, with 10 bases lying between them. CDR3 region: CASRGGGQETQYF. As DNA, the CDR3 is TGTGCCAGCAGGGGAGGGGGACAAGAGACCCAGTACTTC.

V and J are TRBV5-1 and TRBJ2-1, with D possibly matching TRBD2 (6 bases). This CDR3 contains 17 residues. V lost 0 bases and J 6 bases, leaving 19 bases between the germline ends. Germline loops: CDR1 SGHRS, CDR2 YFSETQ. The CDR3 nucleotides are TGCGCCAGCAGCTTGGGGCCTGATGGCTTCGGGAGCAATGAGCAGTTCTTC. Amino acids: CASSLGPDGFGSNEQFF.

The rearrangement joins TRBV7-2 to TRBJ2-3, with 12 nucleotides matching TRBD2. The CDR3 runs to 16 residues. Unmatched junction bases numbered 9, after V lost 5 bases and J lost 6 bases. CDR1 is SGHTA, CDR2 FQGNSA, per germline. The CDR3 region is CASSLGTSGFSDTQYF. The CDR3, as DNA: TGTGCCAGCAGCCTAGGGACTAGCGGGTTCAGCGATACGCAGTATTTT.

This chain links TRBV10-2 with TRBJ2-7; D unclear. The germline CDR1 and CDR2 sequences are WSHSY and SAAADI. The CDR3 runs 13 residues. The ends were cut back, 2 bases at V and 3 bases at J, with 8 bases in the middle. The CDR3 protein is CASSEGLSYEQYF. DNA for the CDR3: TGCGCCAGCAGTGAGGGGCTTAGCTACGAGCAGTACTTC.

J is TRBJ1-4 and V is TRBV19; a weak D match, TRBD1 (6 bases). Between the trimmed V and J ends, which lost 4 bases and 8 bases, there was a span of 11 bases. CDR3 size: 13 residues. CDR1 is LNHDA, CDR2 SQIVND, per germline (reference sequence). The CDR3 loop is CASSNSDREKLFF. In DNA form, the CDR3 reads TGTGCCAGTAGTAACTCGGACAGAGAAAAACTGTTTTTT.

The chain combines TRBV6-2 or TRBV6-3 with TRBJ1-1, with unresolved D. Trimming pared 4 bases from V and 0 bases from J, leaving 6 bases between. This CDR3 has 13 amino acids. Germline CDR1 reads MNHEY; CDR2 reads SVGEGT. The CDR3 is CASSSSMNTEAFF. The CDR3 DNA follows: TGTGCCAGCAGTTCGTCTATGAACACTGAAGCTTTCTTT.

This clone occurred once. The chain recombines TRBV5-1 with TRBJ2-2; 10 bases are a match to TRBD1. Germline V gene data show CDR1 as SGHRS and CDR2 as YFSETQ. This CDR3 is built from 15 residues. J was trimmed by 5 bases and V by 7 bases; bases with no gene match: 8. The CDR3 loop reads CASGTWTGGTGELFF. CDR3 nucleotides: TGCGCCAGCGGAACCTGGACAGGGGGGACCGGGGAGCTGTTTTTT.

The J gene is TRBJ1-2, the V gene TRBV15; 7 bases are a match to TRBD1. CDR3 length equals 14 residues. Germline CDR1 and CDR2: LNHNV and YYDKDF (reference sequence). V dropped 5 bases and J dropped 4; count of bases not matched to a gene: 7. The CDR3 DNA reads as TGTGCCACCAGCCCCCGGGACAGAGGCTATGGCTACACCTTC. Residues: CATSPRDRGYGYTF. The full variable domain, completed using reference TRBV15 and TRBJ1-2, is DAMVIQNPRYQVTQFGKPVTLSCSQTLNHNVMYWYQQKSSQAPKLLFHYYDKDFNNEADTPDNFQSRRPNTSFCFLDIRSPGLGDTAMYLCATSPRDRGYGYTFGSGTRLTVV.

The V and J genes are TRBV6-5 and TRBJ1-1, with 7 bases aligning to TRBD1. After removal of 2 bases from V and 6 bases from J, the junction contained 6 bases not matched to a gene. The germline V gene encodes CDR1 MNHEY and CDR2 SVGAGI. The CDR3 runs 14 residues. DNA for the CDR3: TGTGCCAGCAGTTACAGACAGGGAGGTGCTGAAGCTTTCTTT. Its protein is CASSYRQGGAEAFF.

DNA of the CDR3: TGCAGCGTCCGGGGGTTTAGCGGGGGAGATTATACGCAGTATTTT. This gives the protein CSVRGFSGGDYTQYF. The chain carries TRBV29-1 and TRBJ2-3, with 9 bases identical to TRBD2. Trimming cost V 6 bases and J 7 bases; bases outside gene matches: 14. Germline values: CDR1 SQVTM, CDR2 ANQGSEA. This CDR3 contains 15 residues.

J is TRBJ2-3 and V is TRBV29-1; D possibly corresponds to TRBD1 (5 bases). Germline V gene sequence: CDR1 SQVTM, CDR2 ANQGSEA. V lost 0 bases to trimming and J lost 0 bases, with 10 bases between them. The CDR3 covers 15 residues. Here the CDR3 DNA reads TGCAGCGTTGAAGATCCGAGGACAAGCACAGATACGCAGTATTTT. Its protein is CSVEDPRTSTDTQYF.

This chain connects TRBV5-4 to TRBJ2-5, with D unclear. V was trimmed by 0 bases and J by 2 bases, leaving 5 bases between them. CDR1 and CDR2 (germline): SGHNT, YYREEE (reference sequence). This CDR3 has 13 amino acids. DNA for the CDR3: TGTGCCAGCAGCTTGGCCTTACAAGAGACCCAGTACTTC. As protein: CASSLALQETQYF.

The chain combines TRBV4-2 with TRBJ2-7; a possible D gene is TRBD2 (6 bases). The CDR3 is made up of 18 amino acids. From germline, CDR1 is LGHNA and CDR2 YNFKEQ. Trimming took off 0 bases at V and 0 bases at J, with 18 bases between the two ends. The CDR3 DNA follows: TGTGCCAGCAGCCAAGAAGGTCCCACCGGGGGTCCCTCCTACGAGCAGTACTTC. This sequence encodes CASSQEGPTGGPSYEQYF.

The chain carries TRBV14 and TRBJ2-7; the match to TRBD2 covers 7 bases. The V gene's germline CDR1 is SGHDN and CDR2 FVKESK. The CDR3 extends over 14 amino acids. V shed 3 bases and J 1 base; nucleotides not matched to a gene: 3. The CDR3 protein is CASSHVGGSYEQYF. In DNA form, the CDR3 reads TGTGCCAGCAGCCACGTGGGAGGGTCCTACGAGCAGTACTTC.

This chain links TRBV6-1 with TRBJ2-2; TRBD2 matches 7 bases. V shed 3 bases and J 7 bases; nucleotides not matched to a gene: 14. Germline V gene data show CDR1 as MNHNS and CDR2 as SASEGT. CDR3 size: 17 residues. DNA of the CDR3: TGTGCCAGCAGTGATTTTAATGATGGGGGGGTACACGGGGAGCTGTTTTTT. This encodes CASSDFNDGGVHGELFF.

The rearrangement joins TRBV24-1 to TRBJ2-2; 11 bases agree with TRBD2. CDR3 length: 15 amino acids. Unmatched junction bases numbered 5, after V lost 5 bases and J lost 7 bases. Germline V lookup: CDR1 KGHDR, CDR2 SFDVKD. Here the CDR3 reads CATSGQLAGVGELFF. In nucleotides, the CDR3 is TGTGCCACCAGTGGACAACTAGCGGGAGTCGGGGAGCTGTTTTTT.

The chain employs TRBV6-2 or TRBV6-3 and TRBJ2-7; the match to TRBD2 covers 12 bases. Germline V gene data show CDR1 as MNHEY and CDR2 as SVGEGT. Trimming took 4 bases from V and 2 from J; bases not matched to a gene: 3. CDR3 length equals 15 residues. CDR3 coding DNA: TGTGCCAGCAGTTTGACTAGCGGGAGCACCTACGAGCAGTACGTC. Translating it yields CASSLTSGSTYEQYV.

The chain couples TRBV10-3 to TRBJ1-2; 9 bases are a match to TRBD1. Germline CDR1 is ENHRY and CDR2 is SYGVKD. V lost 5 bases, J lost 8 bases, and 6 bases stayed unmatched. The CDR3 is 13 amino acids. The CDR3 DNA follows: TGTGCCATCAGTCCCGGGACAGGGATAGGCTACACCTTC. Translation gives CAISPGTGIGYTF.

The rearrangement links TRBV3-1 (or the pseudogene TRBV3-2) to TRBJ2-7, with D maybe TRBD1 (6 bases). CDR1 is LGHDT and CDR2 is YNNKEL in the germline V gene (reference sequence). The V gene lost 10 bases and the J gene lost 5 bases, with 15 bases spanning the gap. The CDR3 has 12 amino acids. The CDR3 DNA reads TGTGCCACCGCGACAGGTTATAACGAGCAGTACTTC. Translation: CATATGYNEQYF.

The chain joins TRBV5-4 to TRBJ2-5; D ambiguous. This CDR3 has 11 amino acids. Germline CDR1 and CDR2: SGHNT and YYREEE (reference sequence). V was clipped by 4 bases and J by 2 bases, with 3 bases between them. The CDR3 region has the DNA TGTGCCAGCAGCCATCAAGAGACCCAGTACTTC. Its translation is CASSHQETQYF.

This chain uses TRBV15 with TRBJ2-7, with a possible D match to TRBD1 (5 bases). The CDR3 runs 13 residues. Germline V gives CDR1 LNHNV, CDR2 YYDKDF (reference sequence). V lost 1 base and J lost 6, with 10 bases in between. The CDR3 DNA reads as TGTGCCACCAGCAGAGCCCAGGGTCGCGAGCAGTACGTC. Its protein product is CATSRAQGREQYV.